This is a list of T cell receptor beta chains from one sample in a study of blood T cell repertoires in COVID-19. Sequencing was performed with immunoSEQ multiplex PCR; in TCRdb, only in-frame clones are kept and a portion is missing. The sample lists over 45,000 clones; 90% were seen once. Material for sequencing was peripheral blood. These receptors originate from a man in his sixties or seventies with acute or convalescent COVID-19. Each CDR3 is given with its conserved first and last residue. Each record gives: CDR3 DNA, CDR3 protein, J gene, D gene, clone size, V gene. D genes are given only for firm matches. Expanded clones are given a class, and other clones once, few, many or no size at all.

DNA: TGTGCCAGCAGCCCACCCGACCGGCGGGATGGGGATACGCAGTATTTT
CDR3: CASSPPDRRDGDTQYF
J: TRBJ2-3
D: -
size: -
V: TRBV7-8

DNA: TGCGCCAGCAGCTTAAAATGGACTAGCGGGGGCGCAGATACGCAGTATTTT
CDR3: CASSLKWTSGGADTQYF
J: TRBJ2-3
D: TRBD2
size: -
V: TRBV5-1

DNA: TGTGCCAGCAGCTTAAGGACTTCGTACCAAGAGACCCAGTACTTC
CDR3: CASSLRTSYQETQYF
J: TRBJ2-5
D: -
size: -
V: TRBV11-2

DNA: TGTGCCAGCAGCTCCCGGACAGGGGGCTACGACGAGCAGTACTTC
CDR3: CASSSRTGGYDEQYF
J: TRBJ2-7
D: TRBD1
size: -
V: TRBV7-2

DNA: TGTGCCAGCAGCCCGGGACAGGGTGACTATGGCTACACCTTC
CDR3: CASSPGQGDYGYTF
J: TRBJ1-2
D: TRBD1
size: -
V: TRBV25-1

DNA: TGTGCCAGCAGCCCACTGCGGGACAGGGCATTGGATGGCTACACCTTC
CDR3: CASSPLRDRALDGYTF
J: TRBJ1-2
D: TRBD1
size: once
V: TRBV7-8

DNA: TGCGCCAGCAGCTTGCCCGGACTAGCGGGGGGTGGGAGCACAGATACGCAGTATTTT
CDR3: CASSLPGLAGGGSTDTQYF
J: TRBJ2-3
D: TRBD2
size: -
V: TRBV5-1

DNA: TGTGCCACCCATCCGGGACAGACTTCAGAGACCCAGTACTTC
CDR3: CATHPGQTSETQYF
J: TRBJ2-5
D: TRBD1
size: few
V: TRBV19

DNA: TGTGCCAGCAGTTTAGTCGGTGATAGCAATCAGCCCCAGCATTTT
CDR3: CASSLVGDSNQPQHF
J: TRBJ1-5
D: -
size: -
V: TRBV27

DNA: TGTGCCAGCAGCTTGGTCCCCTATAGCAATCAGCCCCAGCATTTT
CDR3: CASSLVPYSNQPQHF
J: TRBJ1-5
D: -
size: -
V: TRBV5-8

DNA: TGTGCCAGCTTAAGCGGGGGGAGCACAGATACGCAGTATTTT
CDR3: CASLSGGSTDTQYF
J: TRBJ2-3
D: TRBD2
size: -
V: TRBV5-4

DNA: TGCGCCAGCAGCTTCCAGGGAGGGGGCACAGATACGCAGTATTTT
CDR3: CASSFQGGGTDTQYF
J: TRBJ2-3
D: TRBD2
size: once
V: TRBV5-1

DNA: TGTGCCAGCAGCTTAGTATGGACTAGCGGGGGGGAAGAGACCCAGTACTTC
CDR3: CASSLVWTSGGEETQYF
J: TRBJ2-5
D: TRBD2
size: -
V: TRBV7-8

DNA: TGTGCCAGCATTTTGACAGGACATAATGAAAAACTGTTTTTT
CDR3: CASILTGHNEKLFF
J: TRBJ1-4
D: -
size: -
V: TRBV2

DNA: TGTGCCAGCAGCAGCCTCCGGGACAGGTCCTACGAGCAGTACTTC
CDR3: CASSSLRDRSYEQYF
J: TRBJ2-7
D: TRBD1
size: -
V: TRBV28

DNA: TGTGCCAGCAGCTTAGGGACAGGGGGCACATACTATGGCTACACCTTC
CDR3: CASSLGTGGTYYGYTF
J: TRBJ1-2
D: TRBD1
size: -
V: TRBV11-2

DNA: TGTGCCAGCAGCAAATTCAAATATGACAAACAAACGACAGACAATGAGCAGTTCTTC
CDR3: CASSKFKYDKQTTDNEQFF
J: TRBJ2-1
D: -
size: -
V: TRBV21-1

DNA: TGTGCCAGCAGCTTAGTCGAGGGACAGCCTAATGAAAAACTGTTTTTT
CDR3: CASSLVEGQPNEKLFF
J: TRBJ1-4
D: TRBD1
size: -
V: TRBV7-9

DNA: TGTGCCAGCAGCTTAACCGGGGGGGCACCAGATACGCAGTATTTT
CDR3: CASSLTGGAPDTQYF
J: TRBJ2-3
D: TRBD2
size: -
V: TRBV7-2

DNA: TGTGCCAGCAGCCACCTAGAACAGGCTAATGAAAAACTGTTTTTT
CDR3: CASSHLEQANEKLFF
J: TRBJ1-4
D: -
size: -
V: TRBV6-1

DNA: TGTGCCTGGAGAGGGCAGGGAAGCAATCAGCCCCAGCATTTT
CDR3: CAWRGQGSNQPQHF
J: TRBJ1-5
D: -
size: -
V: TRBV30

DNA: TGTGCCAGCAGCTCCCCTCAGACAGATACGCAGTATTTT
CDR3: CASSSPQTDTQYF
J: TRBJ2-3
D: -
size: -
V: TRBV13

DNA: TGTGCCAGCAGTGCACTAGCAGGGTCCGGGGAGCTGTTTTTT
CDR3: CASSALAGSGELFF
J: TRBJ2-2
D: -
size: once
V: TRBV2

DNA: TGTGCCAGCAGCCCCAGACAGAACACTGAAGCTTTCTTT
CDR3: CASSPRQNTEAFF
J: TRBJ1-1
D: -
size: -
V: TRBV7-9

DNA: TGTGCCACCAGTGATTCTTCCTCCACAGATACGCAGTATTTT
CDR3: CATSDSSSTDTQYF
J: TRBJ2-3
D: -
size: -
V: TRBV24-1

DNA: TGTGCCAGCAGCCTAGGGACAGGGGGAGTGGATACGCAGTATTTT
CDR3: CASSLGTGGVDTQYF
J: TRBJ2-3
D: TRBD1
size: -
V: TRBV7-3

DNA: TGTGCCAGCAGCTACCCAGGTGGGACTGAAGCTTTCTTT
CDR3: CASSYPGGTEAFF
J: TRBJ1-1
D: -
size: -
V: TRBV5-5

DNA: TGTGCCAGCAGTTTCGGCCTAGCGGGGGTGACAGATACGCAGTATTTT
CDR3: CASSFGLAGVTDTQYF
J: TRBJ2-3
D: TRBD2
size: -
V: TRBV27

DNA: TGTGCCAGCAGCCCACACCTGAACACTGAAGCTTTCTTT
CDR3: CASSPHLNTEAFF
J: TRBJ1-1
D: -
size: -
V: TRBV28

DNA: TGTGCCAGCAGCTTGCCAAGGGGACAGCCTCTCACTGAAGCTTTCTTT
CDR3: CASSLPRGQPLTEAFF
J: TRBJ1-1
D: TRBD1
size: -
V: TRBV5-4

DNA: TGTGCCAGCAGCTTACTATCCGGGACAGGGGGAGGGGAGCTGTTTTTT
CDR3: CASSLLSGTGGGELFF
J: TRBJ2-2
D: TRBD1
size: -
V: TRBV7-2

DNA: TGTGCCAGCAGAAATACCCTAGCGGGGGGACAGGACACCGGGGAGCTGTTTTTT
CDR3: CASRNTLAGGQDTGELFF
J: TRBJ2-2
D: TRBD2
size: -
V: TRBV6-4

DNA: TGTGCCAGCAGCCCTGGGACAGGGTCCGGGACCCTCCACTTT
CDR3: CASSPGTGSGTLHF
J: TRBJ1-6
D: TRBD1
size: -
V: TRBV28

DNA: TGTGCCAGCAGCTTACGGTTTCCGGGGAGCGTCGGAAACACCATATATTTT
CDR3: CASSLRFPGSVGNTIYF
J: TRBJ1-3
D: -
size: -
V: TRBV7-6

DNA: TGTGCCAGCAGCCAAGGCACGAGGCAGGGTCTTGCCTACAATGAGCAGTTCTTC
CDR3: CASSQGTRQGLAYNEQFF
J: TRBJ2-1
D: -
size: -
V: TRBV4-2

DNA: TGTGCCAGCAGCGTTTACTCCTATAATTCACCCCTCCACTTT
CDR3: CASSVYSYNSPLHF
J: TRBJ1-6
D: -
size: -
V: TRBV9

DNA: TGTGCCAGCAGCCAAGCCGTTGGAAACACCATATATTTT
CDR3: CASSQAVGNTIYF
J: TRBJ1-3
D: -
size: few
V: TRBV3-1/TRBV3-2

DNA: TGTGCCAGTAGTGTACAGGGGAAGTCCGGGGAGCTGTTTTTT
CDR3: CASSVQGKSGELFF
J: TRBJ2-2
D: TRBD1
size: -
V: TRBV19